The 17 T cell receptor beta chains presented below share a single source sample, sequenced in a study of chemoradiotherapy in HPV16-positive cancers. Here immunoSEQ multiplex PCR was the method, and the copy in TCRdb shows in-frame clones only, minus some. The sample holds around 3,300 clones, 71% seen once. Sampling was carried out from a patient who underwent chemoradiotherapy. The receptors were sampled from a human donor with HPV-associated anogenital cancer.

This clone occurred once. The CDR3 region has the DNA TGTGCCAGCACCAGGAAAGGGACTTATATCACCGGGGAGCTGTTTTTT. Residues: CASTRKGTYITGELFF. This chain links TRBV11-2 with TRBJ2-2; a weak D match, TRBD2 (6 bases). V was clipped by 7 bases and J by 4 bases, with 19 bases between them. Germline lookup yields CDR1 SGHAT and CDR2 FQNNGV. The CDR3 is made up of 16 amino acids. The full variable domain, rest sourced from reference TRBV11-2 and TRBJ2-2, is EAGVAQSPRYKIIEKRQSVAFWCNPISGHATLYWYQQILGQGPKLLIQFQNNGVVDDSQLPKDRFSAERLKGVDSTLKIQPAKLEDSAVYLCASTRKGTYITGELFFGEGSRLTVL.

This clone was observed a handful of times. This chain links TRBV2 with TRBJ2-2; a possible D gene is TRBD2 (5 bases). The germline CDR1 and CDR2 sequences are SNHLY and FYNNEI. The V end lost 0 bases, the J end lost 3 bases, and 8 bases lay between the germline ends. The CDR3 has 15 amino acids. DNA for the CDR3: TGTGCCAGCAGTGAAGCGCGAGGGCACACCGGGGAGCTGTTTTTT. Residues: CASSEARGHTGELFF.

This clone appeared once. This chain connects TRBV7-2 to TRBJ1-4; D unclear. Trimming left V 5 bases short and J 4 bases short, with 8 bases between. There are 13 residues in the CDR3. Looked up from germline, CDR1 is SGHTA and CDR2 is FQGNSA. The CDR3 nucleotides are TGTGCCAGCAGCCGCCAGGATAATGAAAAACTGTTTTTT. Protein: CASSRQDNEKLFF.

The rearrangement uses TRBV10-3 and TRBJ1-4, with TRBD1 identical over 10 bases. The CDR3 has 16 amino acids. Trimming removed 2 bases from V and 5 bases from J; junction bases left unmatched: 5. Germline CDR1 and CDR2: ENHRY and SYGVKD. CDR3 protein: CAISEPRTGGNEKLFF. CDR3 coding DNA: TGTGCCATCAGTGAGCCGCGGACAGGGGGGAATGAAAAACTGTTTTTT.

The chain joins TRBV5-6 to TRBJ2-5; possibly TRBD1 for D (5 bases). CDR1 and CDR2 from the germline V gene are SGHDT and YYEEEE. The CDR3 has 13 amino acids. V dropped 0 bases and J dropped 2 bases, with 5 bases sitting between them. Here the CDR3 reads CASSLGQQETQYF. The CDR3 bases are TGTGCCAGCAGCTTGGGACAGCAAGAGACCCAGTACTTC.

J is TRBJ1-5 and V is TRBV9; 9 bases match TRBD1. The CDR3 is 14 amino acids. Looked up from germline, CDR1 is SGDLS and CDR2 is YYNGEE. V shed 3 bases and J 4 bases; nucleotides not matched to a gene: 2. The CDR3 reads CASSAGQGNQPQHF. CDR3 nucleotides: TGTGCCAGCAGCGCGGGACAGGGAAATCAGCCCCAGCATTTT.

This clone was picked up one time. This rearrangement joins TRBV14 to TRBJ1-2; no firm D call. V was cut by 4 bases and J by 4 bases, with 10 bases left in between. The germline CDR1 and CDR2 sequences are SGHDN and FVKESK. This CDR3 has 13 amino acids. CDR3 sequence (DNA): TGTGCCAGCAGCCCCCGGGAGACCTATGGCTACACCTTC. It codes for CASSPRETYGYTF.

The V call is TRBV29-1, the J call TRBJ2-5, with 11 bases that match TRBD2. Trimming at V came to 6 bases and at J to 4 bases, leaving 7 bases not matched to a gene. Germline loops: CDR1 SQVTM, CDR2 ANQGSEA. This CDR3 region has 14 residues. The CDR3 sequence is CSVHPLAGGETQYF. As DNA, the CDR3 is TGCAGCGTCCATCCTCTAGCGGGAGGAGAGACCCAGTACTTC.

The chain joins TRBV11-2 to TRBJ2-7; D is ambiguous. The V gene's germline CDR1 is SGHAT and CDR2 FQNNGV. The CDR3 is 13 amino acids. With 5 bases removed from V and 0 bases from J, the gap between germline ends came to 8 bases. CDR3 DNA: TGTGCCAGCAGCGTGTCTACCTCCTACGAGCAGTACTTC. Its translation: CASSVSTSYEQYF.

The rearrangement joins TRBV19 to TRBJ1-2; 9 bases agree with TRBD1. Germline values: CDR1 LNHDA, CDR2 SQIVND (reference sequence). J was trimmed by 2 bases and V by 6 bases; bases with no gene match: 4. CDR3 length: 14 amino acids. This CDR3 is CASSPGQGNYGYTF. The DNA for the CDR3 is TGTGCCAGTAGCCCGGGACAGGGAAACTATGGCTACACCTTC.

This clone was detected a few times. The rearrangement links TRBV6-1 to TRBJ1-1; D remains ambiguous. Germline V lookup: CDR1 MNHNS, CDR2 SASEGT. V dropped 3 bases and J dropped 1 base, with 6 bases sitting between them. The CDR3 extends over 13 amino acids. The CDR3 is CASSDRPNTEAFF. The CDR3 DNA follows: TGTGCCAGCAGTGACCGACCGAACACTGAAGCTTTCTTT.

The gene calls are TRBV4-1 and TRBJ1-1; 7 positions agree with TRBD1. The CDR3 length is 15 residues. V was pared by 5 bases and J by 4 bases, with 10 bases of the junction left unmatched. CDR1 is MGHRA, CDR2 YSYEKL, per germline. CDR3: CASSTATGRFTEAFF. In nucleotides, the CDR3 is TGCGCCAGCAGCACCGCGACAGGGCGGTTCACTGAAGCTTTCTTT.

This clone is a singleton in its sample. V gene TRBV9 combines with J gene TRBJ1-3; weak D call: TRBD1 (5 bases). The CDR3 has 15 residues. CDR1 and CDR2 from the germline V gene are SGDLS and YYNGEE. V lost 4 bases, J lost 0 bases, and 11 bases lay in between. The CDR3 loop reads CASSLGGFSGNTIYF. CDR3 sequence (DNA): TGTGCCAGCAGCTTGGGGGGTTTCTCTGGAAACACCATATATTTT. Together with reference TRBV9 and TRBJ1-3, the CDR3 gives the full variable domain: DSGVTQTPKHLITATGQRVTLRCSPRSGDLSVYWYQQSLDQGLQFLIQYYNGEERAKGNILERFSAQQFPDLHSELNLSSLELGDSALYFCASSLGGFSGNTIYFGEGSWLTVV.

This chain connects TRBV5-5 to TRBJ2-3, with D possibly being TRBD2 (5 bases). Trimming stripped 2 bases from V and 2 bases from J, with 12 bases between. The CDR3 has 15 amino acids. The germline gives CDR1 SGHKS, CDR2 YYEKEE (reference sequence). The CDR3 nucleotides read TGTGCCAGCAGCTTTGGACTGGAACTCACAGATACGCAGTATTTT. Translating gives CASSFGLELTDTQYF.

The chain is built from TRBV7-9 and TRBJ2-2, with 8 positions matching TRBD1. Germline CDR1 reads SEHNR; CDR2 reads FQNEAQ (reference sequence). The CDR3 is 15 residues long. V lost 5 bases and J lost 9; bases outside the gene matches: 11. The CDR3 spells CASSQGTGEKRELFF. CDR3 bases: TGTGCCAGCAGCCAAGGGACAGGCGAGAAAAGGGAGCTGTTTTTT.

The chain combines TRBV28 with TRBJ1-3; D is ambiguous. Looked up from germline, CDR1 is MDHEN and CDR2 is SYDVKM. V gave up 4 bases and J gave up 2 bases, with 15 bases separating them. The CDR3 spans 16 residues. The CDR3 here is CASSSMGWIPGNTIYF. The CDR3 bases are TGTGCCAGCAGTTCTATGGGGTGGATACCTGGAAACACCATATATTTT.

V and J are TRBV13 and TRBJ2-3, with D possibly being TRBD1 (5 bases). The ends were cut back, 5 bases at V and 1 base at J, with 16 bases in the middle. Germline CDR1 reads PRHDT; CDR2 reads FYEKMQ (reference sequence). The CDR3 sequence is 16 residues long. CDR3 bases: TGTGCCAGCAGCCGCCCCGAGATCAGGGGCACAGATACGCAGTATTTT. Protein sequence: CASSRPEIRGTDTQYF. Full variable domain (missing parts from reference TRBV13 and TRBJ2-3): AAGVIQSPRHLIKEKRETATLKCYPIPRHDTVYWYQQGPGQDPQFLISFYEKMQSDKGSIPDRFSAQQFSDYHSELNMSSLELGDSALYFCASSRPEIRGTDTQYFGPGTRLTVL.